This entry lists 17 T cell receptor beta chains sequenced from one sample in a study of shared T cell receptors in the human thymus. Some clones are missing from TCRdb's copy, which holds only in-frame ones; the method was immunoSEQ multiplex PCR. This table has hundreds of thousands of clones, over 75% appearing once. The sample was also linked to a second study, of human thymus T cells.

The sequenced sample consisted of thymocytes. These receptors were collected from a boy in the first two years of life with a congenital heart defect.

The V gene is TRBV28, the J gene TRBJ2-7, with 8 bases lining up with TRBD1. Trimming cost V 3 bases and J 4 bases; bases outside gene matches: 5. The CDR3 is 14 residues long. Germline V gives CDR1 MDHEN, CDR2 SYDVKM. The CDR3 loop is CASSFRTGSYEQYF. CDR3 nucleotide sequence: TGTGCCAGCAGTTTCAGGACAGGGTCGTACGAGCAGTACTTC.

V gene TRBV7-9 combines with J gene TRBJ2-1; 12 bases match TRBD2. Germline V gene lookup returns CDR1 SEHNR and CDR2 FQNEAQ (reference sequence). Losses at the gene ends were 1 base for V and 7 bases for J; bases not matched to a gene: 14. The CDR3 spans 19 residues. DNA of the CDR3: TGTGCCAGCAGCTTAGTGGGGAGGAGACTAGCGGGAGTGAGGAATGAGCAGTTCTTC. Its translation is CASSLVGRRLAGVRNEQFF.

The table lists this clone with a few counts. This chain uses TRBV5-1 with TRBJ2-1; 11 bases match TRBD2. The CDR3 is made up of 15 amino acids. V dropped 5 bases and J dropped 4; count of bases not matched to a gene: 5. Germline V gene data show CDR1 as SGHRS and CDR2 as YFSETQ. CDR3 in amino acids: CASRFGTSGYNEQFF. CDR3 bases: TGCGCCAGCAGATTTGGGACTAGCGGATACAATGAGCAGTTCTTC. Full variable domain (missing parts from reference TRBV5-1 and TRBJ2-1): KAGVTQTPRYLIKTRGQQVTLSCSPISGHRSVSWYQQTPGQGLQFLFEYFSETQRNKGNFPGRFSGRQFSNSRSEMNVSTLELGDSALYLCASRFGTSGYNEQFFGPGTRLTVL.

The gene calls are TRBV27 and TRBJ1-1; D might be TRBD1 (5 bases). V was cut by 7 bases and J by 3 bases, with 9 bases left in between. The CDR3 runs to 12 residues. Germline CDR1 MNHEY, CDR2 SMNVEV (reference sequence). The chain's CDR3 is CASNGGYTEAFF. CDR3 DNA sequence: TGTGCCAGCAACGGGGGGTACACTGAAGCTTTCTTT.

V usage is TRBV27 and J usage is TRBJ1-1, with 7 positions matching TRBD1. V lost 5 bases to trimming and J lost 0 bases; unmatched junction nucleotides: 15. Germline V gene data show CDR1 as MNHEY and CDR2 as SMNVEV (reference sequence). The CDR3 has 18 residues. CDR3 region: CASSVGQYPTVMNTEAFF. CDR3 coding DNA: TGTGCCAGCAGTGTGGGACAGTACCCTACGGTGATGAACACTGAAGCTTTCTTT.

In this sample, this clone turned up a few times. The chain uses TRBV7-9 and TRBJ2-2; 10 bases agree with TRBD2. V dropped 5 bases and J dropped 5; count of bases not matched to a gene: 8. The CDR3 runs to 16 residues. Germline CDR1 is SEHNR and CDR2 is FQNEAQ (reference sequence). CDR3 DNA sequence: TGTGCCAGCAGCCACGAGCTAGCGGGAGATACCGGGGAGCTGTTTTTT. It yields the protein CASSHELAGDTGELFF.

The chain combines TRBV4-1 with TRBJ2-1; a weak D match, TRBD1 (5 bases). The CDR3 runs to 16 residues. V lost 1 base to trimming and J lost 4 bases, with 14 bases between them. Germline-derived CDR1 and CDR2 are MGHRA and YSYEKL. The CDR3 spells CASSQVVVDNYNEQFF. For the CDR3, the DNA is TGCGCCAGCAGCCAAGTGGTGGTGGACAATTACAATGAGCAGTTCTTC.

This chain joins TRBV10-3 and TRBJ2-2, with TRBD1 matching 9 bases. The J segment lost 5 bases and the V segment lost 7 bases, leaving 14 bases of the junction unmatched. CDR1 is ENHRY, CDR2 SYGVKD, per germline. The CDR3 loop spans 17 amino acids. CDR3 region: CAINLNPGQGWTGELFF. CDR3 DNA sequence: TGTGCCATCAACCTTAATCCGGGACAGGGCTGGACCGGGGAGCTGTTTTTT.

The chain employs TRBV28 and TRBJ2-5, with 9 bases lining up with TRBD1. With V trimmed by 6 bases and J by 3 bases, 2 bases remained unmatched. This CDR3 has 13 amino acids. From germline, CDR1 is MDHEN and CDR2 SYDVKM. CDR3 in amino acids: CASRRTGEETQYF. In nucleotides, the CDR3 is TGTGCCAGCAGACGGACAGGGGAAGAGACCCAGTACTTC.

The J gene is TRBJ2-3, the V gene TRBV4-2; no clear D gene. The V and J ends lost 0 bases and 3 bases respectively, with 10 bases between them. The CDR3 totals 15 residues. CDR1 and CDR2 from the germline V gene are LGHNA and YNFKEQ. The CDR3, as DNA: TGTGCCAGCAGCCAAGAGTATCTCTCGACAGATACGCAGTATTTT. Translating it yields CASSQEYLSTDTQYF.

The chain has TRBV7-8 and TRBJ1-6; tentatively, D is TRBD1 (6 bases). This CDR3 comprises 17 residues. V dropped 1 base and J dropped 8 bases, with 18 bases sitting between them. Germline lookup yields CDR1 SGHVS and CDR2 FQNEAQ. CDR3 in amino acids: CASSLGQHRVADSPLHF. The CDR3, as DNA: TGTGCCAGCAGCTTAGGGCAACACAGGGTTGCGGATTCACCCCTCCACTTT.

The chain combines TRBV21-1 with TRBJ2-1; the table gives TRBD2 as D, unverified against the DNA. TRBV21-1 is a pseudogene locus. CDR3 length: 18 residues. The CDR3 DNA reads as TGTGCCAGCAGCAAAAATAGCGGGAGGGCACGGAGGGCCAATGAGCAGTTCTTC. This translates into CASSKNSGRARRANEQFF.

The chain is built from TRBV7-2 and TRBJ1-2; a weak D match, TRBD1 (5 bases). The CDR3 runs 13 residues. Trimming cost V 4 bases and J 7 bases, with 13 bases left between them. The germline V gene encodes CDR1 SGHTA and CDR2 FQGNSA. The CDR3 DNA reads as TGTGCCAGCAGCTCCGGGGGTGATCGTGGCTACACCTTC. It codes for CASSSGGDRGYTF.

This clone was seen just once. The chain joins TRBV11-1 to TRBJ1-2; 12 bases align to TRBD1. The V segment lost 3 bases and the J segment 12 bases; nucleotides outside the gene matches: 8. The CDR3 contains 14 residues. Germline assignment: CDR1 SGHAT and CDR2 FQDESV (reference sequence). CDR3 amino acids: CASSFLAGTGGHTF. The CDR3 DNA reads TGTGCCAGCAGCTTCCTAGCGGGGACAGGGGGCCACACCTTC.

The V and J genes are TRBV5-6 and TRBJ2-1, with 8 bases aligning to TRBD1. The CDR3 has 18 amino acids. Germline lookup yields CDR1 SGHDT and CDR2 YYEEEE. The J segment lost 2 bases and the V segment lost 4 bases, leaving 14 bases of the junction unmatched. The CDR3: CASSVPSRQGITYNEQFF. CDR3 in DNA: TGTGCCAGCAGCGTTCCCTCAAGACAGGGGATAACCTACAATGAGCAGTTCTTC.

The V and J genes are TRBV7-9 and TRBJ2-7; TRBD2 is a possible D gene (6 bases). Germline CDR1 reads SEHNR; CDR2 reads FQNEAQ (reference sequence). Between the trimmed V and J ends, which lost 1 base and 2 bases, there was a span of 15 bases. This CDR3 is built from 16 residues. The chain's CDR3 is CASSLDGEADPYEQYF. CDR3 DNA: TGTGCCAGCAGCTTAGATGGGGAGGCGGATCCCTACGAGCAGTACTTC.

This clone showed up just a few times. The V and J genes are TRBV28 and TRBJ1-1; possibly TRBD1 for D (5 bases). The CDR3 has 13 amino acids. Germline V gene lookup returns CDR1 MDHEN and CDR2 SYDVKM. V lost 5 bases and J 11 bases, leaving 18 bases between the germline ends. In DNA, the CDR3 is TGTGCCAGCAGTACCCGGGGGGGGAAGATGGCTTTCTTT. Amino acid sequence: CASSTRGGKMAFF.